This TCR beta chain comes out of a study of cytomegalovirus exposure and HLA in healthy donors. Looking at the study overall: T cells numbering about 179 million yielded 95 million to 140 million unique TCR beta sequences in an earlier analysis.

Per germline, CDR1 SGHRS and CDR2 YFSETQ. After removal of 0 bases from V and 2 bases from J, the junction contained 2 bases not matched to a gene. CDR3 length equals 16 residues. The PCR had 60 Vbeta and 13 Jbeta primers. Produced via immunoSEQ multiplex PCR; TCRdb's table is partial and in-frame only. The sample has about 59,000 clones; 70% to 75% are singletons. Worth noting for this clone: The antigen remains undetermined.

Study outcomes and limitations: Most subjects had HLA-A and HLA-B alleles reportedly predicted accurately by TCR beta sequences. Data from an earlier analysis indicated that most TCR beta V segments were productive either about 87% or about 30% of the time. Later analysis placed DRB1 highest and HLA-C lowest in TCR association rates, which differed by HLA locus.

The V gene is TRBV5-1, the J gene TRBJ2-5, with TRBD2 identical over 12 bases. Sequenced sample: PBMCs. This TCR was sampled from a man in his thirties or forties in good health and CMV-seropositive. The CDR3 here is CASSLALAGGQETQYF. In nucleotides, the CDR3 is TGCGCCAGCAGCTTGGCCCTAGCGGGGGGGCAAGAGACCCAGTACTTC.